This TCR beta chain stems from a study of T cell responses to AZD1222 COVID-19 vaccine. The data were produced by immunoSEQ multiplex PCR, yet TCRdb's version contains in-frame clones alone and is incomplete. The sample includes 50,000 to 70,000 clones, 85% seen only once; the top ten take roughly 20%. Per the germline V gene, CDR1 is LGHNA and CDR2 is YSLEER. Trimming shortened V by 1 base and J by 8 bases, and 11 bases separated the two germline ends. The length of the CDR3 is 13 residues. The origin of this receptor is an adult in good health. This chain joins TRBV4-3 and TRBJ1-2, with no clear D. The sample was peripheral blood, taken on day 0 of MenACWY control vaccination. The CDR3 protein is CASSQVFKDGYTF. CDR3 in DNA: TGCGCCAGCAGCCAAGTTTTTAAGGACGGCTACACCTTC.